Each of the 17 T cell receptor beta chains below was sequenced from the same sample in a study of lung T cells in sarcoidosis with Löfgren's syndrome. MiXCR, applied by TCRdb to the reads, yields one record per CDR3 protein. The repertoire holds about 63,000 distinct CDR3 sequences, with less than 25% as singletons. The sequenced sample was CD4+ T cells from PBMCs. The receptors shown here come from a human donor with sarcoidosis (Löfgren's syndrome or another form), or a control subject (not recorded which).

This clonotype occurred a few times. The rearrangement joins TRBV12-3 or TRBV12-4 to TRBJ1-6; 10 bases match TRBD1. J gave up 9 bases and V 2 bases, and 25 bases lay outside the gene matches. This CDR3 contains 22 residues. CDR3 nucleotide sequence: TGTGCCAGCAGTTTAATTAGAGTTTTGGACCTGATGCGGGACAGGGGCGGTTCACCCCTCCACTTT. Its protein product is CASSLIRVLDLMRDRGGSPLHF.

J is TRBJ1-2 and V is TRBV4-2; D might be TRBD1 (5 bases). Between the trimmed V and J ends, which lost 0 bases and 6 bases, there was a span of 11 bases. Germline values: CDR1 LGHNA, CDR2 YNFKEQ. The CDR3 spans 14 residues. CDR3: CASSQDSRQNGYTF. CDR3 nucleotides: TGTGCCAGCAGCCAAGATAGCCGACAGAATGGCTACACCTTC.

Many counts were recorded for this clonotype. CDR3 nucleotides: TGTGCCAGCAGTTTAACGTATCCGGCAGGGGGCACGTATGAGCAGTTCTTC. Its protein product is CASSLTYPAGGTYEQFF. The chain joins TRBV27 to TRBJ2-1; 8 bases are shared with TRBD1. Germline CDR1 reads MNHEY; CDR2 reads SMNVEV (reference sequence). With V trimmed by 2 bases and J by 8 bases, 14 bases remained unmatched. This CDR3 comprises 17 residues.

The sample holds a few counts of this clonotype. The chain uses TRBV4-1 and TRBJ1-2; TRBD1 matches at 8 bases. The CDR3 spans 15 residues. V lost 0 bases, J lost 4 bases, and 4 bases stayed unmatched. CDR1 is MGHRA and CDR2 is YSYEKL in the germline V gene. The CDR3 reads CASSQDDRGTYGYTF. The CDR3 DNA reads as TGCGCCAGCAGCCAAGACGACAGGGGAACCTATGGCTACACCTTC.

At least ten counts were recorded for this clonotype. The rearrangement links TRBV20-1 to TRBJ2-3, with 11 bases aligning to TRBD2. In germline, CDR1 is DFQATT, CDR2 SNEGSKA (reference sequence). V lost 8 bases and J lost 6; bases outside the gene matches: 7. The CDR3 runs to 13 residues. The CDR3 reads CSQGLAGGDTQYF. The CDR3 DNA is TGCAGTCAGGGGCTAGCGGGGGGCGATACGCAGTATTTT.

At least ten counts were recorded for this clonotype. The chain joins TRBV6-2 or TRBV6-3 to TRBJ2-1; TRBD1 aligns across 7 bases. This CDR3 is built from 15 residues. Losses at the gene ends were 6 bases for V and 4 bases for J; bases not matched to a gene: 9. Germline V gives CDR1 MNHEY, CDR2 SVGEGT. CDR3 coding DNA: TGTGCCAGCAGCTCTGGACAGGTCGGATACAATGAGCAGTTCTTC. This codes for CASSSGQVGYNEQFF.

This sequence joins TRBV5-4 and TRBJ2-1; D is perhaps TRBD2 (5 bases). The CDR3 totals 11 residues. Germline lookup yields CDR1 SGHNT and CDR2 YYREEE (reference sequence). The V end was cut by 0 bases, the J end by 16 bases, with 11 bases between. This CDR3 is CASSLGRRYFF. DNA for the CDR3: TGTGCCAGCAGCTTGGGCAGGAGGTATTTCTTC.

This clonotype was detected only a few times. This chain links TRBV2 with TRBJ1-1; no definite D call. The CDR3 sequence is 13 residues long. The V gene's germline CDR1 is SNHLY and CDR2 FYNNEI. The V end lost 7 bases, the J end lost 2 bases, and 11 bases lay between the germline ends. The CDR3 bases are TGTGCCAGCAATCAAGAGGGAAACACTGAAGCTTTCTTT. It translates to CASNQEGNTEAFF.

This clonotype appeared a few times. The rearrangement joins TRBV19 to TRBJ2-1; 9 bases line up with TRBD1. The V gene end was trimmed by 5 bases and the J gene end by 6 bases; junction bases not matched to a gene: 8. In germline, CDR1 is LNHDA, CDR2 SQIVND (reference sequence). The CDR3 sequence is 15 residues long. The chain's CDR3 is CASSYRDRDGNEQFF. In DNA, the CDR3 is TGTGCCAGTAGTTACCGGGACAGGGACGGCAATGAGCAGTTCTTC.

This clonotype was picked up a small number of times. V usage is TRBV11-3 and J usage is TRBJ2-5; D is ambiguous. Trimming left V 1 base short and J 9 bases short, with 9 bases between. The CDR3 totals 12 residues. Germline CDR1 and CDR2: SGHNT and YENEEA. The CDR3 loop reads CASSLGMTAQYF. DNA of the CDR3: TGTGCCAGCAGCTTAGGGATGACGGCCCAGTACTTC.

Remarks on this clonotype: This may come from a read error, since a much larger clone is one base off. This CDR3 reads CANSTRQAQNIQYF. In nucleotides, the CDR3 is TGTGCCAACAGCACCAGACAGGCCCAAAACATTCAGTACTTC. The chain has TRBV7-2 and TRBJ2-4; D is possibly TRBD1 (6 bases). This CDR3 has 14 amino acids. CDR1 and CDR2 (germline): SGHTA, FQGNSA.

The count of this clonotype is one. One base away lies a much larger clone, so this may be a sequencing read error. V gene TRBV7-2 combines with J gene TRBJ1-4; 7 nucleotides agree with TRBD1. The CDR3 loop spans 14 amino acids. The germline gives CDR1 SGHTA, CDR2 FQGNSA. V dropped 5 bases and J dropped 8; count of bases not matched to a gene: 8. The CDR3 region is CASSPTGSSEKLFF. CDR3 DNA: TGTGCCAGCAGCCCGACAGGGTCTTCGGAAAAACTGTTTTTT. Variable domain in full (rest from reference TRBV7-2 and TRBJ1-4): GAGVSQSPSNKVTEKGKDVELRCDPISGHTALYWYRQSLGQGLEFLIYFQGNSAPDKSGLPSDRFSAERTGGSVSTLTIQRTQQEDSAVYLCASSPTGSSEKLFFGSGTQLSVL.

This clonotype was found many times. CDR3 sequence (DNA): TGTGCCAGCAGTGATACTCTGACAGTCTATGGCTACACCTTC. Amino acid sequence: CASSDTLTVYGYTF. The gene calls are TRBV2 and TRBJ1-2; D perhaps matches TRBD1 (5 bases). The CDR3 consists of 14 residues. The germline V gene has CDR1 SNHLY and CDR2 FYNNEI. The V gene lost 3 bases and the J gene lost 4 bases, with 12 bases spanning the gap. The complete variable domain, with remaining parts taken from reference TRBV2 and TRBJ1-2, reads EPEVTQTPSHQVTQMGQEVILRCVPISNHLYFYWYRQILGQKVEFLVSFYNNEISEKSEIFDDQFSVERPDGSNFTLKIRSTKLEDSAMYFCASSDTLTVYGYTFGSGTRLTVV.

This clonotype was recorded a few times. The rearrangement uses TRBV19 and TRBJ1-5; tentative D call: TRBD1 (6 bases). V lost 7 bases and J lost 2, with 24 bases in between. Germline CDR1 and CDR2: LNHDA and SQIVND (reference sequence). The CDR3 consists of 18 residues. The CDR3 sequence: CASTSRGGRGGGNQPQHF. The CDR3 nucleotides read TGTGCCAGTACCTCAAGGGGCGGCAGGGGTGGAGGCAATCAGCCCCAGCATTTT.

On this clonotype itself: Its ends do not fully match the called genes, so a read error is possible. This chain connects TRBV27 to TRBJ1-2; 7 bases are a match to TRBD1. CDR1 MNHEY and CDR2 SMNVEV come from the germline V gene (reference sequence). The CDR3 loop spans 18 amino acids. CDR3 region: CAGSFTRLGPSGGYGYTF. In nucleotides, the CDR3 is TGTGCCGGCAGTTTTACGCGGCTCGGGCCATCAGGGGGCTATGGCTACACCTTC.

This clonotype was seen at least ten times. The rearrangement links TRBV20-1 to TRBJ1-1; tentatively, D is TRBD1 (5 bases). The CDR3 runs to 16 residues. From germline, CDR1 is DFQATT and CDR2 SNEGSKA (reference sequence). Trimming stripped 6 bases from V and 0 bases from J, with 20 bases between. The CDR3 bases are TGCAGTGCCCCTGGGGCAGGGCTTACCATGAACACTGAAGCTTTCTTT. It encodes CSAPGAGLTMNTEAFF.

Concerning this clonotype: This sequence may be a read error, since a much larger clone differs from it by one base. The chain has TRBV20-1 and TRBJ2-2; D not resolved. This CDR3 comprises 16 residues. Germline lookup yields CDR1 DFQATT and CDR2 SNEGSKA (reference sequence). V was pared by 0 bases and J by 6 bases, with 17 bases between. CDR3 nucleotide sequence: TGCAGTGCTAGAGATATGGGCGCCCGAGGCGCCGGGGAGCTGTTTTTT. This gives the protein CSARDMGARGAGELFF.